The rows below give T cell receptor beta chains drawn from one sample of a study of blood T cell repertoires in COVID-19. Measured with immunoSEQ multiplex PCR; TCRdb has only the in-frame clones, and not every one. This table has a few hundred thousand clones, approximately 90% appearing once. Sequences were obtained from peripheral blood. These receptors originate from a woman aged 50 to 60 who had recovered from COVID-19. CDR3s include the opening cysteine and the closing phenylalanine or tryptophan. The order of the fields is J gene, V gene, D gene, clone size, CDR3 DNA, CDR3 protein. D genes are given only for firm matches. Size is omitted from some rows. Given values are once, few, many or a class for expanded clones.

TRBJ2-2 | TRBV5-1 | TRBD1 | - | TGCGCCAGCAGCTTGTCAGGGGGCGAGACCGGGGAGCTGTTTTTT | CASSLSGGETGELFF
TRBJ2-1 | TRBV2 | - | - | TGTGCCAGCAGTGAAGCGCACGCAGGGGGGTCCTACAATGAGCAGTTCTTC | CASSEAHAGGSYNEQFF
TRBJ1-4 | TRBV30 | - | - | TGTGCCTGGAGTGTACGCGGGGTTGAAAAACTGTTTTTT | CAWSVRGVEKLFF
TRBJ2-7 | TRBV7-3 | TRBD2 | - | TGTGCCAGCAGCTCTTCGGGAGGGTACGAGCAGTACTTC | CASSSSGGYEQYF
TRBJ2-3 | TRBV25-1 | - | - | TGTGCCAGCAGTGGATTGGGAGTCAGCACAGATACGCAGTATTTT | CASSGLGVSTDTQYF
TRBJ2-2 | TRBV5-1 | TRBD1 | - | TGCGCCAGCATTGAAGGGACAGGGAGCACCGGGGAGCTGTTTTTT | CASIEGTGSTGELFF
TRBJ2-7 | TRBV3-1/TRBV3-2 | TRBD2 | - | TGTGCCAGCAGCCTCGGGGGACTAGCGGGCTTCGAGCAGTACTTC | CASSLGGLAGFEQYF
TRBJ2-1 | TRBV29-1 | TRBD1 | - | TGCAGCGCTCGGGGACAGGGGACCTACAATGAGCAGTTCTTC | CSARGQGTYNEQFF
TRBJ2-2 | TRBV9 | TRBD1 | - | TGTGCCAGCCAGGACAGGCGGAACACCGGGGAGCTGTTTTTT | CASQDRRNTGELFF
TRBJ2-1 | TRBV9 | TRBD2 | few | TGTGCCAGCAGCGCCCCCTTGGCGGGAGGGCCGAATGAGCAGTTCTTC | CASSAPLAGGPNEQFF
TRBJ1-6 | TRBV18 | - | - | TGTGCCAGCTCACCACTTACCCTGAGGTCCTACAATTCACCCCTCCACTTT | CASSPLTLRSYNSPLHF
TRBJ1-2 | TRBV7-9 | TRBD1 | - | TGTGCCAGCAGCCCCTCCATAACAGGGGCGAGTGGCTACACCTTC | CASSPSITGASGYTF
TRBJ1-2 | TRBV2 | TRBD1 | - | TGTGCCAGCAGTGAATCGGCAGGGGGAAGATATGGCTACACCTTC | CASSESAGGRYGYTF
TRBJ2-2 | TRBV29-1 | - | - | TGCAGCGCCGCGAGAGGGACCGGGGAGCTGTTTTTT | CSAARGTGELFF
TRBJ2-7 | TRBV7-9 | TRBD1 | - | TGTGCCAGCAGCTTGGGACAGACTTCGGTCTACGAGCAGTACTTC | CASSLGQTSVYEQYF
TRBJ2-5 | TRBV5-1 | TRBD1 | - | TGCGCCAGCAGCTTGGCCGCGCAGGGGGCAGAGACCCAGTACTTC | CASSLAAQGAETQYF
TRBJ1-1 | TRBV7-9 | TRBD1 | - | TGTGCCAGCAGCTTCGACAGGGACCCCATGAACACTGAAGCTTTCTTT | CASSFDRDPMNTEAFF
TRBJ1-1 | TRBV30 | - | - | TGTGCCTGGAGTGTACACAGGGCGGGGAACACTGAAGCTTTCTTT | CAWSVHRAGNTEAFF
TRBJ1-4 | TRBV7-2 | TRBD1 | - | TGTGCCAGCAGCTTCGGACAGGGGAGGGAAAAACTGTTTTTT | CASSFGQGREKLFF
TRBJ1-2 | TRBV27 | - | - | TGTGCCAGCAGTTCCCCAGGGGCTAACTATGGCTACACCTTC | CASSSPGANYGYTF
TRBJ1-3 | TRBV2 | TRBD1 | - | TGTGCCAGCAGGAGGGGACAGTTGGGGACTCTCTCTGGAAACACCATATATTTT | CASRRGQLGTLSGNTIYF
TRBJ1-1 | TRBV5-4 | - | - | TGTGCCAGCAGTAGACAGAACACTGAAGCTTTCTTT | CASSRQNTEAFF
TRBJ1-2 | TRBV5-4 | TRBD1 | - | TGTGCCAGCAGCTTGGAGGGACAGAAACTCTATGGCTACACCTTC | CASSLEGQKLYGYTF
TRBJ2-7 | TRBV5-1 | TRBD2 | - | TGCGCCAGCAGCTTACGATGGACTAGCGGGAGGCATAATACCTACGAGCAGTACTTC | CASSLRWTSGRHNTYEQYF
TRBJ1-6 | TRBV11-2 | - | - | TGTGCCAGCAGCGGGACACCTCCCAATTCACCCCTCCACTTT | CASSGTPPNSPLHF
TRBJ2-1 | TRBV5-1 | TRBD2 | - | TGCGCCAGCAGATCCGGGACTACTACCTACAATGAGCAGTTCTTC | CASRSGTTTYNEQFF
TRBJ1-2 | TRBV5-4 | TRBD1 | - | TGTGCCAGCAGCTTGGGGGACAGCTTTTACGGCTACACCTTC | CASSLGDSFYGYTF
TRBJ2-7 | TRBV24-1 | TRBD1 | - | TGTGCCACCCAGGAGCGGACAGGGACGTACGAGCAGTACTTC | CATQERTGTYEQYF
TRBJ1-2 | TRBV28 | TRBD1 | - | TGTGCCAGCAGCGGGACAGTATATGGCTACACCTTC | CASSGTVYGYTF
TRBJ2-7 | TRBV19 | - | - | TGTGCCAGTAGATTGACAGGTAATTCCTACGAGCAGTACTTC | CASRLTGNSYEQYF
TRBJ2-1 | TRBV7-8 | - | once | TGTGCCAGCAGCTTAGTAACGGGCTCCCGGGGTAATGAGCAGTTCTTC | CASSLVTGSRGNEQFF
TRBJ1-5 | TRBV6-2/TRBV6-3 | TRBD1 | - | TGTGCCAGCAGTCCGACAGGGGGCGAACAGCCCCAGCATTTT | CASSPTGGEQPQHF
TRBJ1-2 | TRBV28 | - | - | TGTGCCAGCAGTTTATCGGAGGGGATCGGTGGCTACACCTTC | CASSLSEGIGGYTF
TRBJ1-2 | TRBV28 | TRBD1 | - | TGTGCCAGCAGTGCACTTTTGGGACAGCTTAACTATGGCTACACCTTC | CASSALLGQLNYGYTF
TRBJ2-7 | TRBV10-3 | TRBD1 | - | TGTGCCATCAGTGAGCCGTACGGGACAACTCGGACAGGACAGGGAAAGCCCTACGAGCAGTACTTC | CAISEPYGTTRTGQGKPYEQYF
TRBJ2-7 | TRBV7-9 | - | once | TGTGCCAGCAGCTTAAACACCCTCGAGCAGTACTTC | CASSLNTLEQYF
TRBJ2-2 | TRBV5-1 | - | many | TGCGCCAGCAGTAAGGACGGGGACACCGGGGAGCTGTTTTTT | CASSKDGDTGELFF
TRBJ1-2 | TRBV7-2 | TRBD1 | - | TGTGCCAGCAGCCCCGACAGGGCACGTACCTATGGCTACACCTTC | CASSPDRARTYGYTF
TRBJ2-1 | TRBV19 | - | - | TGTGCCAGTAGTATAGATCTGGGAGCGGCAGCCTACAATGAGCAGTTCTTC | CASSIDLGAAAYNEQFF
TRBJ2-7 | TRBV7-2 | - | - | TGTGCCAGCAGCTTCGACAGAACCTACGAGCAGTACTTC | CASSFDRTYEQYF
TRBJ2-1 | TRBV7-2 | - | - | TGTGCCAGCAGCTTAGCCAAACTCCGGGACAAATACAATGAGCAGTTCTTC | CASSLAKLRDKYNEQFF
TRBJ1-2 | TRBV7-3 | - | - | TGTGCCAGCAGCTTAACCCCGCAGGGGTCAGGCTATGGCTACACCTTC | CASSLTPQGSGYGYTF
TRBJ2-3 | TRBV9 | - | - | TGTGCCAGCAGCGTAGAGGACTCTCCCGATACGCAGTATTTT | CASSVEDSPDTQYF
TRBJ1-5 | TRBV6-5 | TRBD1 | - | TGTGCCAGCAGTTACTCTACAGGGGCAAGTCAGCCCCAGCATTTT | CASSYSTGASQPQHF
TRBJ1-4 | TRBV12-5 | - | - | TGTGCTAGTGGTTTGGCAAGCCCTAATGAAAAACTGTTTTTT | CASGLASPNEKLFF
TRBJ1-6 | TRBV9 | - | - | TGTGCCAGCAGCGTAGGGGGGGATCATAATTCACCCCTCCACTTT | CASSVGGDHNSPLHF
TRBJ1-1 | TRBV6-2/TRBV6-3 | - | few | TGTGCCAGCAGTTACCAGCTAACTAGGCATGCTTTCTTT | CASSYQLTRHAFF
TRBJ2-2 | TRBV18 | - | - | TGTGCCAGCTCACCGCGATCAAACACCGGGGAGCTGTTTTTT | CASSPRSNTGELFF
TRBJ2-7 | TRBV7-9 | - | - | TGTGCCAGCAGCTTCTTGGAGGGCAGGACTGAGCAGTACTTC | CASSFLEGRTEQYF
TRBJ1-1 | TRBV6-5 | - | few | TGTGCCAGCAGGCCCGGGGGGACACATGAAGCTTTCTTT | CASRPGGTHEAFF
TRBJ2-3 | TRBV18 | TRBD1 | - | TGTGCCACCAACCCATCGAGGGGGCGGACAGATACGCAGTATTTT | CATNPSRGRTDTQYF
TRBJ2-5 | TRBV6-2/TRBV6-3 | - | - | TGTGCCAGCAGTTACCGGGAAGAGACCCAGTACTTC | CASSYREETQYF
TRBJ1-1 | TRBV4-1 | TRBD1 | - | TGCGCCAGCAGCCAAGATAGTCGAGACAGGGGCCAGGTGACAGAAGCTTTCTTT | CASSQDSRDRGQVTEAFF
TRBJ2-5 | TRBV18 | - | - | TGTGCCAGCTCACCCCTTTCCGCGGAGACCCAGTACTTC | CASSPLSAETQYF
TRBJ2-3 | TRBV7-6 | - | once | TGTGCCAGCAGCTATCGCTCCCACGCGGATACGCAGTATTTT | CASSYRSHADTQYF
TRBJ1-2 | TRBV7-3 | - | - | TGTGCCAGCAGCTGGGATCAGGGGCTAGTCGACTATGGCTACACCTTC | CASSWDQGLVDYGYTF
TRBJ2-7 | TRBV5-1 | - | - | TGCGCCAGCAGCTTCAGACTAGGCAATACCTACGAGCAGTACTTC | CASSFRLGNTYEQYF